The following is a T cell receptor (beta chain) sequence with its context. Its recognized antigen is unknown. Per-base qualities were not stored, and no clone one base away is much larger. The CDR3 spans 16 residues, from the cysteine through the phenylalanine. Only the CDR3 region is kept as DNA, spanning 48 bases read in frame from base 1. As encoded in the germline V gene (reference sequence), CDR1 is DFQATT while CDR2 is SNEGSKA. V loses 0 bases of germline sequence and J loses 4 bases, and the interval between the two ends is 18 bases. TCR cDNA was synthesized by 5'RACE template switching, which introduced a universal primer site and unique molecular identifiers. Priming for cDNA synthesis came from both the TCR alpha and TCR beta constant segments. Libraries were amplified in two PCR steps, with sample barcodes and sequencing adapters added in the second step. Libraries were sequenced on Illumina HiSeq 2500 (2x100 bp) or NovaSeq (2x150 bp). Regarding the original processing steps: Demultiplexing of reads and collapsing into UMI consensus sequences were performed with MIGEC, and V(D)J alignment was carried out with MiXCR. Vaccine-responding clonotypes were defined with edgeR using replicate PBMC samples, requiring FDR below 0.01 and a log2 fold change above 5 up to day 15. Each bulk clonotype received a CD4 or CD8 identity based on whether the sequenced CD4 or CD8 repertoire contained that clonotype at higher abundance. Using fastp at Q25 and MiXCR, TCRdb reprocessed the public reads and kept productive beta chains. Each CDR3 protein gets just one entry, which takes the most common genes and DNA from the rows behind it. The V and J calls were determined by TCRdb, not by the authors. The sample table shows 70,000 to 80,000 distinct CDR3 sequences, and under 9.5% are seen once. The ten largest clones take up approximately 30% of the sample.

Explained via the paper, the treatment or condition label denotes: live attenuated yellow fever vaccine strain. A standard Ficoll-Paque protocol was used to isolate PBMCs from peripheral blood. Dynabeads CD4 and CD8 positive selection kits were used to isolate CD4 and CD8 T-cell fractions. TriZol was used to extract RNA from bulk PBMCs, from CD4 and CD8 fractions, and from dextramer-positive and dextramer-negative fractions. The entry originates in a study of T cells after yellow fever vaccination (dated by TCRdb to the late 2010s). Study-wide context: The SMART-Seq v4 Ultra Low Input RNA kit was used to prepare libraries from fractions with low cell numbers. To track T-cell clones before and after primary and booster YFV17D yellow fever vaccination, bulk TCR alpha and beta repertoires were sequenced longitudinally. Bulk PBMC replicates and cell subsets were isolated from blood drawn at multiple timepoints before and after both primary and secondary immunization. Two healthy male donors made up the cohort, one aged 18 to 29 years and the other aged 30 to 40 years.

What the authors observed across the whole study: The secondary T-cell response was found to be weaker but faster than the primary response, with a peak reached on day 5 rather than on day 15. The study included only a couple of donors, which limits how far the findings can be generalized. After the booster, most of the clones that had expanded following primary vaccination were detected again (approximately 95% of CD4 and 88% of CD8), which suggests that memory was broadly maintained. Computational filtering was needed because FACS-sorted repertoires could contain abundant contaminating clonotypes from the bulk population. A small share of clonotypes occurred in both CD4 and CD8 compartments, likely arising from convergent recombination.

This receptor chain uses TRBV20-1 and TRBJ2-5, and possibly TRBD1, on 6 matching bases. The sequence derives from a man between 18 and 35 years old who received the YFV17D yellow fever vaccine. The sequences come from CD8+ T cells sorted from PBMCs, collected approximately 11 days after the first yellow fever vaccination. DNA sequence: TGCAGTGCTAGAGATCCCTTAGGGGGTCGGGTAGAGACCCAGTACTTC. This translates into CSARDPLGGRVETQYF.